This T cell receptor beta chain was sequenced during a study of shared clonotypes between healthy human individuals (dated by TCRdb to about 2020). Background on the whole study: A few men and two women, aged 18 to 49 years, made up the cohort. For each donor, CD4 naive and CD4 memory were each run on three plates, CD8 naive on two plates, and CD8 memory on one plate. The study deeply sequenced blood TCR repertoires of about 5 healthy adults to estimate repertoire size and the extent of clonotype sharing between individuals. To increase sequencing depth and limit assay-specific biases, different laboratories used diverse techniques to prepare libraries and sequence TCR repertoires. Each donor's leukapheresis produced roughly between about 0.8 and 8.9 billion PBMCs. Overall study results and their limits: Compared with non-shared clonotypes, clonotypes shared by all four sorted-subset donors had higher generation probabilities. Pairwise subsampling led to the expectation that sequencing depth would affect the degree of clonotype sharing among donors. About 5% of naive CD4, around 4% of naive CD8, 2.3% of memory CD4, and 0.35% to 0.5% of memory CD8 clonotypes were shared across a few donors. Incomplete sequencing was indicated by rarefaction of sorted-subset datasets, despite the large sequencing depth. Sampling was restricted to blood, and TCR repertoires in tissues likely differ from the TCR repertoires found in blood. Naive subsets generally had larger estimated clonotype richness than memory subsets. Because the study included a small number of donors, the genetic and exposure-history diversity represented was limited.

TCR CDR3 regions were amplified from genomic DNA by multiplex PCR using the deep immunoSEQ assay. For each cell subset, the extracted genomic DNA was distributed evenly across all wells of several immunoSEQ 96-well plates, and each plate served as one replicate. For sorted subsets, around 200 ng genomic DNA, equal to 30,000 to 35,000 T cell genomes, was loaded into each replicate PCR. The purified libraries were quantified using a Qubit 3.0 fluorometer, sized with a Bioanalyzer 2100, and then quantified again using the KAPA Library Quantification kit. A separate single-read 150-cycle Illumina NextSeq 550 flow cell was used to sequence each immunoSEQ 96-well plate. As for the authors' bioinformatics: Because the immunoSEQ output included only junctional sequences and no quality scores, the filtering could not be the same as the filtering used for full-length reads. To assign V/J genes and CDR3, sequences were annotated against IMGT germline references using PyIR, a Python wrapper for IgBLAST v1.9. Any read was removed if the V/J assignment was weak (E-value above 1e-6), the CDR3 was missing, or the read contained stop codons, out-of-frame junctions, or ambiguous translated residues. V3J clonotypes were defined by identical inferred V gene, J gene, and CDR3 amino acid sequence. To compute the percentage overlap between repertoires, the number of shared unique clonotypes was divided by the size of the smaller repertoire. Three approaches were used to assess repertoire richness: RTK rarefaction, the Chao1 estimator, and Recon v2.1 estimates of unobserved clonotypes. Generation probabilities were computed with OLGA for all TCRbeta clonotypes obtained by the gDNA method from a handful of donors. This immuneACCESS table, as held by TCRdb, lists in-frame sequences with V and J called but not all clones. Of the missing ones, under half trace to an unresolved V gene in checked studies; the others have no known cause. The DNA gave D and trimming, while V, J and clone size come from that table. This sample gives some 1,900,000 clones in total; about 95% of them show up just once. The ten largest clones take up around 1% of the sample.

There are 16 amino acids in the CDR3, from cysteine to phenylalanine inclusive. The only DNA kept is the CDR3, 48 bases in frame from the first base. From the germline V gene (reference sequence), CDR1 is MNHNY and CDR2 is SVGAGI. V gives up 6 bases and J gives up 5 bases, and the segment between their germline ends measures 17 bases. In regard to this clone: The antigen this receptor binds is unknown. The input lacks base qualities; no much larger clone sits a single base away.

CD8 naive samples were obtained by positive selection for CCR7 among CD45RO-negative cells, yielding a CD45RA+CCR7+ population from which TemRA cells were excluded. The donors were healthy, HIV-negative adults with no recently reported acute infections or vaccinations. Every donor was a Caucasian adult living in Nashville, Tennessee, USA. Blood was collected by leukapheresis, and PBMCs were isolated by Ficoll-Histopaque density gradient centrifugation and then cryopreserved in liquid nitrogen vapor phase. Purity and quantity of every magnetically sorted T cell population were checked by analytical flow cytometry. Genomic DNA was isolated from every sorted fraction and measured by UV absorbance on a Nanodrop 2000c.

The chain joins TRBV6-6 to TRBJ1-6; TRBD1 is perhaps the D gene, given 5 matching bases. This sequence was found in a man younger than 35 in good health. The sequenced sample consisted of naive CD8+ T cells sorted from blood. The cell subset or site label, as the study defines it: CD45RA+CCR7+. The nucleotides are TGTGCCAGCAGCCCGAGACCAGGGCCCGATAATTCACCCCTCCACTTT. Protein translation: CASSPRPGPDNSPLHF.